The next 14 T cell receptor beta chains were all read from a single sample in a study of spatial heterogeneity in lung cancer. Sample time point: sample taken at primary tumor resection. TCRdb itself ran the 5' RACE reads through MiXCR, one entry per CDR3 protein. The sample comprises 30,000 to 45,000 distinct CDR3 sequences, approximately 3.1% of which are singletons, and roughly 40% rests with the top ten. Specimen: normal lung tissue next to the tumor, collected at surgery. The receptors stem from a male donor with early-stage non-small cell lung cancer.

This clonotype was picked up many times. The V and J genes are TRBV4-1 and TRBJ2-7; TRBD1 agrees at 10 bases. This CDR3 region has 15 residues. With V trimmed by 3 bases and J by 8 bases, 10 bases remained unmatched. CDR1 is MGHRA, CDR2 YSYEKL, per germline. The CDR3 loop is CASSQTGQGFDKQYF. Here the CDR3 DNA reads TGCGCCAGCAGCCAGACGGGACAGGGGTTCGACAAGCAGTACTTC.

The sample holds many counts of this clonotype. The V and J genes are TRBV5-1 and TRBJ2-5; 9 bases align to TRBD1. The V gene's germline CDR1 is SGHRS and CDR2 YFSETQ. The CDR3 runs to 17 residues. Unmatched junction bases numbered 16, after V lost 5 bases and J lost 5 bases. This CDR3 is CASSLTPTGGGDETQYF. CDR3 DNA sequence: TGCGCCAGCAGTTTAACCCCTACAGGGGGCGGGGACGAGACCCAGTACTTC.

This clonotype has only a few counts. The chain carries TRBV12-3 or TRBV12-4 and TRBJ1-1, with a tentative D call TRBD1 (6 bases). This CDR3 region has 13 residues. V was cut by 8 bases and J by 1 base, with 11 bases left in between. The CDR3 coding sequence is TGTGCCAGCCGATTACAGGGGAACACTGAAGCTTTCTTT. This encodes CASRLQGNTEAFF.

In regard to this clonotype: Being one base from a much bigger clone, this may be a read error. The V gene is TRBV7-9, the J gene TRBJ1-2; D is uncertain. The CDR3 is 13 residues long. The V end lost 5 bases, the J end lost 3 bases, and 10 bases lay between the germline ends. The germline V gene encodes CDR1 SEHNR and CDR2 FQNEAQ (reference sequence). The CDR3 region is CASSHGEYYGYTF. CDR3 DNA: TGTGCCAGCAGCCACGGGGAATACTATGGCTACACCTTC.

This clonotype was found many times. The chain links TRBV5-6 to TRBJ1-1; D not resolved. This CDR3 contains 12 residues. Germline assignment: CDR1 SGHDT and CDR2 YYEEEE. V dropped 3 bases and J dropped 5 bases, with 8 bases sitting between them. The CDR3 sequence: CASSSQRTEAFF. CDR3 nucleotide sequence: TGTGCCAGCAGCTCCCAGAGGACTGAAGCTTTCTTT.

This clonotype was recorded many times. The chain carries TRBV27 and TRBJ2-7; 7 bases fit TRBD2. Germline CDR1 is MNHEY and CDR2 is SMNVEV (reference sequence). V dropped 5 bases and J dropped 2; count of bases not matched to a gene: 12. The CDR3 is 16 amino acids. The CDR3 here is CASSPPRVAGAYEQYF. In nucleotides, the CDR3 is TGTGCCAGCAGTCCTCCAAGGGTGGCGGGAGCCTACGAGCAGTACTTC.

Ten or more counts support this clonotype. The chain links TRBV28 to TRBJ2-5; no clear D. Trimming pared 11 bases from V and 5 bases from J, leaving 12 bases between. The CDR3 sequence is 11 residues long. CDR1 is MDHEN, CDR2 SYDVKM, per germline. Written as DNA, the CDR3 is TGTGCCTGCGAGAGCAGTGAGACCCAGTACTTC. Its protein product is CACESSETQYF.

V gene TRBV29-1 combines with J gene TRBJ2-5; perhaps TRBD1 as D (6 bases). Germline V gene lookup returns CDR1 SQVTM and CDR2 ANQGSEA. The CDR3 totals 13 residues. V was cut by 3 bases and J by 1 base, with 9 bases left in between. The CDR3 spells CSVDGRGQETQYF. CDR3 DNA: TGCAGCGTTGATGGCAGGGGCCAAGAGACCCAGTACTTC.

This clonotype was detected many times. This sequence joins TRBV14 and TRBJ2-5; D ambiguous. The CDR3 runs to 15 residues. V was shortened by 1 base and J by 0 bases, with 9 bases between the two germline ends. Germline CDR1 SGHDN, CDR2 FVKESK. The CDR3 bases are TGTGCCAGCAGCCAAGTAGGGTCGTACCAAGAGACCCAGTACTTC. This codes for CASSQVGSYQETQYF.

Many counts were recorded for this clonotype. This chain uses TRBV6-2 or TRBV6-3 with TRBJ2-3; 9 bases match TRBD2. The germline CDR1 and CDR2 sequences are MNHEY and SVGEGT. J lost 0 bases, V lost 0 bases, and 7 bases had no gene match. The CDR3 length is 18 residues. CDR3 in amino acids: CASSYSISGGSSTDTQYF. The CDR3 region has the DNA TGTGCCAGCAGTTACTCGATTAGCGGGGGATCTAGCACAGATACGCAGTATTTT.

This clonotype was detected many times. The rearrangement links TRBV12-3 or TRBV12-4 to TRBJ1-5, with D perhaps TRBD1 (6 bases). The length of the CDR3 is 16 residues. The V gene lost 6 bases and the J gene lost 2 bases, with 17 bases spanning the gap. The DNA of the CDR3 is TGTGCCAGCAGCCCCCAGGGGCAGGGTGGCAATCAGCCCCAGCATTTT. Protein: CASSPQGQGGNQPQHF.

This clonotype was found many times. The V gene is TRBV11-2, the J gene TRBJ2-5, with D perhaps TRBD1 (6 bases). Germline V CDR1 and CDR2: SGHAT, FQNNGV. Trimming left V 5 bases short and J 4 bases short, with 11 bases between. This CDR3 comprises 13 residues. CDR3 sequence: CASSKPDRETQYF. In DNA, the CDR3 is TGTGCCAGCAGCAAACCGGACAGAGAGACCCAGTACTTC.

This clonotype was observed many times. The chain uses TRBV6-6 and TRBJ2-3, with D unresolved. Germline CDR1 reads MNHNY; CDR2 reads SVGAGI (reference sequence). The CDR3 has 12 amino acids. V lost 6 bases and J lost 9, with 13 bases in between. For the CDR3, the DNA is TGTGCCAGCAGAGATTTGACGTTGACGCAGTATTTT. Translating it yields CASRDLTLTQYF.

Many counts were recorded for this clonotype. The CDR3 nucleotides read TGCGCCAGCAGACGGGACAGAATCTCTGGAAACACCATATATTTT. It codes for CASRRDRISGNTIYF. J is TRBJ1-3 and V is TRBV4-1; 7 bases fit TRBD1. There are 15 residues in the CDR3. Germline V gives CDR1 MGHRA, CDR2 YSYEKL. V lost 6 bases and J lost 0; bases outside the gene matches: 5.